Presented here are 19 T cell receptor beta chains from one specimen sequenced in a study of blood T cell repertoires in COVID-19. The assay was immunoSEQ multiplex PCR, and TCRdb's table has in-frame clones only and misses some. This table has around 90,000 clones, 85% to 90% appearing once. Material: peripheral blood. Receptor source: a man aged 45 to 65 with COVID-19, enrolled during active disease.

The CDR3: CASSPGGQANERTQYF. The DNA of the CDR3 is TGCGCCAGCAGCCCGGGCGGACAGGCGAACGAGAGGACCCAGTACTTC. This rearrangement joins TRBV5-1 to TRBJ2-5, with TRBD1 matching over 7 bases. Germline trimming cut 4 bases from V and 7 bases from J; bases unmatched to any gene: 16. This CDR3 region has 16 residues. Germline-derived CDR1 and CDR2 are SGHRS and YFSETQ.

V and J are TRBV28 and TRBJ2-7, with a tentative D call TRBD2 (6 bases). Germline V gives CDR1 MDHEN, CDR2 SYDVKM. This CDR3 has 15 amino acids. Trimming took off 7 bases at V and 2 bases at J, with 18 bases between the two ends. The CDR3 sequence is CASTLNSGGPYEQYF. The CDR3, as DNA: TGTGCCAGCACATTGAATTCCGGAGGGCCCTACGAGCAGTACTTC.

The chain links TRBV9 to TRBJ2-1, with 8 bases lining up with TRBD1. The CDR3 spans 14 residues. The J segment lost 10 bases and the V segment lost 0 bases, leaving 6 bases of the junction unmatched. Germline V gene sequence: CDR1 SGDLS, CDR2 YYNGEE. CDR3 amino acids: CASSVGQGAGEQFF. As DNA, the CDR3 is TGTGCCAGCAGCGTAGGGCAGGGGGCAGGGGAGCAGTTCTTC.

The gene calls are TRBV2 and TRBJ1-6, with D possibly being TRBD1 (5 bases). Trimming removed 8 bases at V and 11 bases at J, with 16 bases between. CDR1 is SNHLY and CDR2 is FYNNEI in the germline V gene. The CDR3 has 13 amino acids. CDR3 amino acids: CASWSWRGTPLHF. CDR3 in DNA: TGTGCCAGCTGGAGTTGGAGGGGAACACCCCTCCACTTT.

With regard to this clone: At one of its ends the junction is not consistent with the germline gene, which may arise from a read error. The chain recombines TRBV11-2 with TRBJ2-4; TRBD1 agrees at 10 bases. The CDR3 has 13 residues. Looked up from germline, CDR1 is SGHAT and CDR2 is FQNNGV. The CDR3 DNA reads as TGTGCCAGCAGTTGGGTTGGGACAGGGGAAAATCACTTC. This translates into CASSWVGTGENHF.

The chain recombines TRBV5-1 with TRBJ1-5; no firm D call. Between the trimmed V and J ends, which lost 2 bases and 4 bases, there was a span of 10 bases. The germline CDR1 and CDR2 sequences are SGHRS and YFSETQ. The CDR3 is made up of 14 amino acids. The CDR3 protein is CASSLSGPNQPQHF. The CDR3 bases are TGCGCCAGCAGCTTAAGCGGGCCAAATCAGCCCCAGCATTTT.

This chain connects TRBV19 to TRBJ1-5; possibly TRBD1 for D (5 bases). The germline gives CDR1 LNHDA, CDR2 SQIVND (reference sequence). This CDR3 region has 16 residues. The V and J ends lost 2 bases and 1 base respectively, with 12 bases between them. The CDR3, as DNA: TGTGCCAGTAGTATAACGGGCAGGGTCAGCAATCAGCCCCAGCATTTT. Translated: CASSITGRVSNQPQHF.

This clone appeared a few times. The V gene is TRBV6-5, the J gene TRBJ1-1, with a possible D match to TRBD1 (6 bases). V lost 4 bases and J lost 0, with 15 bases in between. This CDR3 spans 16 amino acids. Germline assignment: CDR1 MNHEY and CDR2 SVGAGI. CDR3 sequence reads: CASSSGQLQMNTEAFF. CDR3 sequence (DNA): TGTGCCAGCAGTTCCGGACAGTTACAGATGAACACTGAAGCTTTCTTT.

The chain joins TRBV24-1 to TRBJ2-1; 7 positions agree with TRBD1. Germline assignment: CDR1 KGHDR and CDR2 SFDVKD. Trimming at V came to 5 bases and at J to 6 bases, leaving 15 bases not matched to a gene. The CDR3 spans 17 residues. The CDR3 DNA follows: TGTGCCACCAGTGGTAACTCCGGGACAGCCCCATTCAATGAGCAGTTCTTC. It yields the protein CATSGNSGTAPFNEQFF.

The chain recombines TRBV6-1 with TRBJ2-2, with D possibly matching TRBD1 (5 bases). The CDR3 runs to 15 residues. Trimming stripped 5 bases from V and 0 bases from J, with 10 bases between. CDR1 is MNHNS and CDR2 is SASEGT in the germline V gene. The CDR3 here is CASSRGPTNTGELFF. The CDR3 DNA follows: TGTGCCAGCAGTAGGGGTCCGACGAACACCGGGGAGCTGTTTTTT.

The rearrangement uses TRBV2 and TRBJ1-4; 7 nucleotides align to TRBD1. Per germline, CDR1 SNHLY and CDR2 FYNNEI. The CDR3 contains 12 residues. The V segment lost 9 bases and the J segment 2 bases; nucleotides outside the gene matches: 0. The CDR3 here is CARQGTNEKLFF. DNA of the CDR3: TGTGCCAGACAGGGGACTAATGAAAAACTGTTTTTT.

The rearrangement uses TRBV5-1 and TRBJ2-6; D gene ambiguous. Trimming took off 0 bases at V and 1 base at J, with 5 bases between the two ends. The germline gives CDR1 SGHRS, CDR2 YFSETQ. The CDR3 totals 15 residues. The CDR3 nucleotides read TGCGCCAGCAGCTTGGCGTATTCTGGGGCCAACGTCCTGACTTTC. Amino acids: CASSLAYSGANVLTF.

J is TRBJ2-3 and V is TRBV11-1, with 9 bases fitting TRBD2. The ends lost 0 bases at V and 5 bases at J; junction bases unmatched: 9. The CDR3 is 17 residues long. The germline V gene encodes CDR1 SGHAT and CDR2 FQDESV (reference sequence). As DNA, the CDR3 is TGTGCCAGCAGCTTAGCGCTTGGCGGGGGGGCGGGAGATACGCAGTATTTT. Translating it yields CASSLALGGGAGDTQYF.

The J gene is TRBJ1-2, the V gene TRBV6-6; D is uncertain. The V end lost 7 bases, the J end lost 4 bases, and 16 bases lay between the germline ends. The CDR3 sequence is 14 residues long. The germline gives CDR1 MNHNY, CDR2 SVGAGI (reference sequence). CDR3 coding DNA: TGTGCCAGCATTCAGGCCGCCGGCCCCTATGGCTACACCTTC. Amino acid sequence: CASIQAAGPYGYTF.

The J gene is TRBJ1-1, the V gene TRBV24-1; TRBD1 aligns across 8 bases. Trimming at V came to 1 base and at J to 7 bases, leaving 1 base not matched to a gene. This CDR3 comprises 13 residues. Per germline, CDR1 KGHDR and CDR2 SFDVKD. The chain's CDR3 is CATSDFTGGEAFF. The DNA for the CDR3 is TGTGCCACCAGTGATTTCACAGGGGGTGAAGCTTTCTTT.

The chain combines TRBV2 with TRBJ2-2; perhaps TRBD1 as D (5 bases). Trimming pared 7 bases from V and 5 bases from J, leaving 14 bases between. This CDR3 has 14 residues. The germline V gene has CDR1 SNHLY and CDR2 FYNNEI. This CDR3 reads CASKGVQGTGELFF. CDR3 DNA: TGTGCCAGCAAAGGGGTTCAGGGTACCGGGGAGCTGTTTTTT.

This clone was recorded once. The rearrangement joins TRBV3-1 (or the pseudogene TRBV3-2) to TRBJ1-2; TRBD1 agrees at 8 bases. The CDR3 is 16 residues long. The germline CDR1 and CDR2 sequences are LGHDT and YNNKEL (reference sequence). The trim removed 4 bases at V and 8 bases at J, leaving 15 bases unmatched. CDR3 sequence reads: CASSRYSDRVSVGYTF. The CDR3 DNA follows: TGTGCCAGCAGCCGATACTCGGACAGGGTTTCGGTCGGCTACACCTTC.

This sequence joins TRBV24-1 and TRBJ2-5; D might be TRBD1 (6 bases). Germline V CDR1 and CDR2: KGHDR, SFDVKD. The CDR3 totals 15 residues. V was trimmed by 3 bases and J by 5 bases, leaving 15 bases between them. CDR3 DNA: TGTGCCACCAGTGATCAGCCAGGGGTGAAGGAGACCCAGTACTTC. Amino acid sequence: CATSDQPGVKETQYF.

V is TRBV29-1 and J is TRBJ1-2; D is ambiguous. The V gene's germline CDR1 is SQVTM and CDR2 ANQGSEA. The CDR3 consists of 13 residues. With 3 bases removed from V and 0 bases from J, the gap between germline ends came to 8 bases. The DNA for the CDR3 is TGCAGCGTTGATGACGGAGCTAACTATGGCTACACCTTC. As protein: CSVDDGANYGYTF.